These 16 T cell receptor beta chains were sequenced from one sample in a study of cytomegalovirus exposure and HLA in healthy donors. Profiled with immunoSEQ multiplex PCR; TCRdb holds only in-frame clones, not every one. The data hold around 170,000 clones, with more than 70% observed a single time. Sequencing input: PBMCs. The receptors here all came from a man between 18 and 29 years old in good health and CMV-seronegative.

The chain employs TRBV5-1 and TRBJ2-1; D ambiguous. Trimming removed 4 bases from V and 5 bases from J, with 13 bases in between. This CDR3 spans 14 amino acids. Germline V CDR1 and CDR2: SGHRS, YFSETQ. CDR3 in DNA: TGCGCCAGCAGCCCGGGTGGATCAGACAATGAGCAGTTCTTC. It is translated as CASSPGGSDNEQFF.

This rearrangement joins TRBV6-1 to TRBJ1-4; D not resolved. V lost 1 base to trimming and J lost 4 bases, with 16 bases between them. The CDR3 loop spans 17 amino acids. Per the germline V gene, CDR1 is MNHNS and CDR2 is SASEGT. Here the CDR3 reads CASSEGLNRIRNEKLFF. The CDR3 nucleotides are TGTGCCAGCAGTGAAGGCTTGAACAGAATTCGTAATGAAAAACTGTTTTTT.

This chain joins TRBV19 and TRBJ1-5; a possible D gene is TRBD1 (6 bases). V was shortened by 5 bases and J by 1 base, with 9 bases between the two germline ends. The length of the CDR3 is 14 residues. The V gene's germline CDR1 is LNHDA and CDR2 SQIVND (reference sequence). CDR3 residues: CASSPDRSNQPQHF. The CDR3 DNA is TGTGCCAGTAGTCCCGACAGGAGCAATCAGCCCCAGCATTTT.

The chain links TRBV11-3 to TRBJ2-3; D is unclear. The CDR3 covers 14 residues. CDR1 and CDR2 from the germline V gene are SGHNT and YENEEA. Trimming pared 0 bases from V and 6 bases from J, leaving 10 bases between. CDR3 region: CASSLDPQPDTQYF. For the CDR3, the DNA is TGTGCCAGCAGCTTAGATCCACAGCCCGATACGCAGTATTTT.

The chain is built from TRBV7-9 and TRBJ2-4; weak D call: TRBD1 (5 bases). The V and J ends lost 4 bases and 6 bases respectively, with 13 bases between them. The CDR3 runs to 14 residues. The germline gives CDR1 SEHNR, CDR2 FQNEAQ (reference sequence). The CDR3 spells CASSSGLVGNIQYF. As DNA, the CDR3 is TGTGCCAGCAGCTCAGGGTTAGTGGGAAACATTCAGTACTTC. The variable domain in full, completed from reference TRBV7-9 and TRBJ2-4, reads DTGVSQNPRHKITKRGQNVTFRCDPISEHNRLYWYRQTLGQGPEFLTYFQNEAQLEKSRLLSDRFSAERPKGSFSTLEIQRTEQGDSAMYLCASSSGLVGNIQYFGAGTRLSVL.

J is TRBJ1-6 and V is TRBV11-2; D is perhaps TRBD1 (5 bases). The V gene lost 1 base and the J gene lost 10 bases, with 14 bases spanning the gap. In germline, CDR1 is SGHAT, CDR2 FQNNGV. The CDR3 runs to 15 residues. DNA for the CDR3: TGTGCCAGCAGCTTAGTCACCAGGGCACACTCACCCCTCCACTTT. As protein: CASSLVTRAHSPLHF. The variable domain in full, with the rest retrieved from reference TRBV11-2 and TRBJ1-6, is EAGVAQSPRYKIIEKRQSVAFWCNPISGHATLYWYQQILGQGPKLLIQFQNNGVVDDSQLPKDRFSAERLKGVDSTLKIQPAKLEDSAVYLCASSLVTRAHSPLHFGNGTRLTVT.

The rearrangement links TRBV27 to TRBJ1-4; D is unclear. CDR3 length equals 14 residues. Germline assignment: CDR1 MNHEY and CDR2 SMNVEV (reference sequence). Trimming stripped 5 bases from V and 7 bases from J, with 14 bases between. CDR3 nucleotide sequence: TGTGCCAGCAGTCCGGCCTCGCCGGGTGAAAAACTGTTTTTT. Translated, it gives CASSPASPGEKLFF.

The chain is built from TRBV30 and TRBJ2-3; 12 positions agree with TRBD1. This CDR3 comprises 16 residues. CDR1 is GTSNPN, CDR2 SVGIG, per germline (reference sequence). V lost 1 base, J lost 4 bases, and 6 bases stayed unmatched. CDR3 DNA sequence: TGTGCCTGGAGTGAGGCGGGACAGGGGGCCGCAGATACGCAGTATTTT. It encodes CAWSEAGQGAADTQYF.

The rearrangement links TRBV4-3 to TRBJ1-5; tentative D call: TRBD1 (6 bases). V gave up 4 bases and J gave up 6 bases, with 16 bases separating them. The CDR3 runs to 15 residues. Germline-derived CDR1 and CDR2 are LGHNA and YSLEER. The CDR3 spells CASSRNTGPLQPQHF. CDR3 nucleotide sequence: TGCGCCAGCAGCCGGAATACAGGGCCTCTTCAGCCCCAGCATTTT.

This clone was counted a few times. This chain connects TRBV7-9 to TRBJ2-7; perhaps TRBD1 as D (5 bases). V was pared by 1 base and J by 7 bases, with 14 bases between. CDR3 length equals 14 residues. In germline, CDR1 is SEHNR, CDR2 FQNEAQ (reference sequence). The DNA of the CDR3 is TGTGCCAGCAGCTTAGTAGGGCAGGGTGAAGAGCAGTACGTC. Translated, it gives CASSLVGQGEEQYV.

This clone appeared a few times. The V gene is TRBV10-2, the J gene TRBJ2-2; 9 nucleotides match TRBD2. V lost 4 bases to trimming and J lost 1 base; unmatched junction nucleotides: 19. The CDR3 has 21 residues. CDR1 and CDR2 (germline): WSHSY, SAAADI. The CDR3 reads CASSADRGKLSGRENTGELFF. Written as DNA, the CDR3 is TGCGCCAGCAGTGCTGATCGCGGGAAGCTTAGCGGGAGAGAGAACACCGGGGAGCTGTTTTTT.

The chain carries TRBV2 and TRBJ1-1; TRBD1 is a possible D gene (6 bases). This CDR3 region has 15 residues. Germline values: CDR1 SNHLY, CDR2 FYNNEI. The ends were cut back, 11 bases at V and 4 bases at J, with 23 bases in the middle. Here the CDR3 DNA reads TGTGCCTCCCAGTGGGCAGGGGAGGGGGGCACTGAAGCTTTCTTT. As protein: CASQWAGEGGTEAFF.

In this sample, this clone turned up a few times. This CDR3 reads CASSYSGRGHEQYF. In DNA, the CDR3 is TGTGCCAGCAGTTACTCCGGCAGGGGCCACGAGCAGTACTTC. This chain uses TRBV6-5 with TRBJ2-7, with TRBD1 as a possible D gene (6 bases). Germline-derived CDR1 and CDR2 are MNHEY and SVGAGI. V was shortened by 0 bases and J by 5 bases, with 11 bases between the two germline ends. The CDR3 runs to 14 residues.

The chain employs TRBV28 and TRBJ2-2, with 7 positions matching TRBD1. CDR1 and CDR2 from the germline V gene are MDHEN and SYDVKM. The V and J ends lost 5 bases and 6 bases, in that order; junction bases with no gene match: 6. The CDR3 covers 14 residues. The CDR3 nucleotides are TGTGCCAGCAGTCGAGAAGGGGGCTCCGGGGAGCTGTTTTTT. This sequence encodes CASSREGGSGELFF.

In this sample, this clone turned up a few times. The genes are TRBV5-1 and TRBJ1-2; D is undetermined. The V and J ends lost 0 bases and 3 bases respectively, with 6 bases between them. In germline, CDR1 is SGHRS, CDR2 YFSETQ. The CDR3 has 13 residues. This chain's CDR3 is CASSLAPDYGYTF. CDR3 DNA sequence: TGCGCCAGCAGCTTGGCCCCGGACTATGGCTACACCTTC. Filled out from reference TRBV5-1 and TRBJ1-2, the complete variable domain reads KAGVTQTPRYLIKTRGQQVTLSCSPISGHRSVSWYQQTPGQGLQFLFEYFSETQRNKGNFPGRFSGRQFSNSRSEMNVSTLELGDSALYLCASSLAPDYGYTFGSGTRLTVV.

This clone appeared a single time. The chain employs TRBV28 and TRBJ1-3, with 7 bases aligning to TRBD1. V lost 7 bases to trimming and J lost 2 bases; unmatched junction nucleotides: 8. This CDR3 has 15 amino acids. CDR1 is MDHEN and CDR2 is SYDVKM in the germline V gene. As DNA, the CDR3 is TGTGCCAGCACTAGCCAACAGGGGCCTGGAAACACCATATATTTT. It encodes CASTSQQGPGNTIYF.